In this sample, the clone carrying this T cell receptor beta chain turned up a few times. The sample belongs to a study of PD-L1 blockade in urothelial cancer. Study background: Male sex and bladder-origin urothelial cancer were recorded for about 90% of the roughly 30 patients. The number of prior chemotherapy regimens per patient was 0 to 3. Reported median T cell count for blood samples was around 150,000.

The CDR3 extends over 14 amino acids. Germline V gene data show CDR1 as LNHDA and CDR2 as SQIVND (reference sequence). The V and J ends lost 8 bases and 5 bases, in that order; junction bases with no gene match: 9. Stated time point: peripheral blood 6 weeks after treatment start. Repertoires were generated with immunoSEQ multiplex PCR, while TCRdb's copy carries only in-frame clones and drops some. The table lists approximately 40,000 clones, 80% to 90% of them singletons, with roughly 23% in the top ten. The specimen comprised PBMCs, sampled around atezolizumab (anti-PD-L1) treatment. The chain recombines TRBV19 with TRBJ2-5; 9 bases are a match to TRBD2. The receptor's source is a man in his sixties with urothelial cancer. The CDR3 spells CASASGTSSETQYF. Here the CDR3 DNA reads TGTGCCAGTGCCTCCGGGACTAGCAGTGAGACCCAGTACTTC.